This entry lists 23 T cell receptor beta chains sequenced from one sample in a study of spatial heterogeneity in lung cancer (dated by TCRdb to between 2018 and 2021). The receptor library was made with 5' RACE. Sequencing was performed on a NextSeq 500. TCRdb took the public reads, trimmed them with fastp at Q25, ran MiXCR for clone calling and kept in-frame beta chains. Each entry is one CDR3 protein sequence, shown with its most common DNA and genes. The sample has about 20,000 distinct CDR3 sequences on record, 19% of them singletons. 11% to 15% of the sample lies in the top ten. The sample's time point label, in plain terms: sample taken at primary tumor resection. Without any cell sorting, TCR sequencing was performed on whole RNA extracted either from tumor and nontumor lung tissue or from cryopreserved PBMC samples. The sequences come from PBMCs, collected at surgery. The source is a male donor with early-stage non-small cell lung cancer.

This clonotype was counted between two and nine times. The rearrangement uses TRBV6-1 and TRBJ1-1; D ambiguous. Germline lookup yields CDR1 MNHNS and CDR2 SASEGT. CDR3 length: 13 residues. V was cut by 5 bases and J by 0 bases, with 7 bases left in between. The CDR3 sequence: CASSSHMNTEAFF. The CDR3, as DNA: TGTGCCAGCAGTTCCCACATGAACACTGAAGCTTTCTTT.

This clonotype turned up a few times. The rearrangement joins TRBV20-1 to TRBJ1-1, with 8 bases identical to TRBD1. V trimming: 6 bases; J trimming: 13 bases; junction bases outside the gene matches: 19. CDR1 and CDR2 from the germline V gene are DFQATT and SNEGSKA (reference sequence). This CDR3 has 14 amino acids. This CDR3 reads CSATGVAGGGFGFF. CDR3 nucleotide sequence: TGCAGTGCCACCGGGGTGGCAGGGGGCGGATTTGGTTTCTTT.

Note on this clonotype: A read error may be the cause here, since a much bigger clone is one base away. The chain recombines TRBV2 with TRBJ1-5; D is ambiguous. The CDR3 is 13 residues long. Trimming stripped 6 bases from V and 0 bases from J, with 6 bases between. Germline V gives CDR1 SNHLY, CDR2 FYNNEI. The CDR3 coding sequence is TGTGCCAGCAGGCCGGATAGCAATCAGCCCCAGCATTTT. Its protein is CASRPDSNQPQHF.

This clonotype was detected only a few times. This sequence joins TRBV27 and TRBJ1-1; D might be TRBD1 (6 bases). V was shortened by 2 bases and J by 6 bases, with 13 bases between the two germline ends. The CDR3 spans 14 residues. Germline V gene sequence: CDR1 MNHEY, CDR2 SMNVEV (reference sequence). This chain's CDR3 is CASSLTTGSAEAFF. The CDR3 DNA sequence: TGTGCCAGCAGTTTAACTACAGGGTCCGCTGAAGCTTTCTTT.

This clonotype was recorded at least ten times. This chain connects TRBV3-1 to TRBJ2-7; possible D gene TRBD1, 5 bases. Germline CDR1 LGHDT, CDR2 YNNKEL (reference sequence). The CDR3 is made up of 14 amino acids. Deletions cut 2 bases from V and 5 bases from J, with 13 bases between. The CDR3 here is CASSQRAARDEQYF. CDR3 nucleotides: TGTGCCAGCAGCCAACGGGCCGCCAGGGACGAGCAGTACTTC.

The chain uses TRBV10-2 and TRBJ2-2; the D gene is possibly TRBD1 (5 bases). Germline-derived CDR1 and CDR2 are WSHSY and SAAADI. CDR3 length: 14 amino acids. The ends were cut back, 4 bases at V and 6 bases at J, with 12 bases in the middle. The CDR3 spells CASSGDPGSGELFF. CDR3 coding DNA: TGCGCCAGCAGTGGGGATCCAGGGTCCGGGGAGCTGTTTTTT.

The rearrangement links TRBV6-2 or TRBV6-3 to TRBJ2-1, with D tentatively TRBD1 (6 bases). Germline loops: CDR1 MNHEY, CDR2 SVGEGT. This CDR3 has 14 residues. Trimming took 7 bases from V and 5 from J, leaving 15 bases between them. This CDR3 is CASIRTVGNNEQFF. In DNA, the CDR3 is TGTGCCAGCATACGGACAGTGGGCAACAATGAGCAGTTCTTC.

Only a few counts were recorded for this clonotype. The rearrangement joins TRBV12-3 or TRBV12-4 to TRBJ2-2; a weak D match, TRBD1 (6 bases). CDR3 length equals 15 residues. Between the trimmed V and J ends, which lost 7 bases and 8 bases, there was a span of 20 bases. CDR3 nucleotides: TGTGCCAGCATCTCAGGCGTTAAGGGGGTTGGGGAGCTGTTTTTT. Encoded protein: CASISGVKGVGELFF.

This clonotype came up many times. Here the CDR3 DNA reads TGTGCCATCAGTCGATCCGAAAATGAGCAGTTCTTC. This gives the protein CAISRSENEQFF. The gene calls are TRBV10-3 and TRBJ2-1; no firm D call. The CDR3 extends over 12 amino acids. The V gene lost 5 bases and the J gene lost 7 bases, with 9 bases spanning the gap. Germline V gene lookup returns CDR1 ENHRY and CDR2 SYGVKD.

This clonotype was detected many times. This chain links TRBV30 with TRBJ1-5; the D gene is possibly TRBD1 (5 bases). CDR1 and CDR2 from the germline V gene are GTSNPN and SVGIG (reference sequence). The CDR3 is made up of 15 amino acids. V lost 0 bases and J 7 bases, leaving 16 bases between the germline ends. The CDR3 spells CAWSVGAGLEQPQHF. The CDR3 DNA is TGTGCCTGGAGTGTAGGGGCGGGATTGGAACAGCCCCAGCATTTT.

With regard to this clonotype: A read error may explain this, as a much larger clone is one base away. The J gene is TRBJ2-3, the V gene TRBV20-1; 9 bases fit TRBD2. Germline CDR1 is DFQATT and CDR2 is SNEGSKA (reference sequence). The V segment lost 7 bases and the J segment 4 bases; nucleotides outside the gene matches: 3. The CDR3 contains 12 residues. CDR3 bases: TGCAGTGAACTAGCGGGTTCAGATACGCAGTATTTT. Amino acids: CSELAGSDTQYF.

This clonotype has a handful of counts. The genes are TRBV9 and TRBJ2-5, with TRBD1 matching 10 bases. V trimming: 4 bases; J trimming: 6 bases; junction bases outside the gene matches: 6. Germline V gives CDR1 SGDLS, CDR2 YYNGEE. The CDR3 is 14 residues long. CDR3 residues: CASSPGQGWQTQYF. As DNA, the CDR3 is TGTGCCAGCAGCCCGGGACAGGGGTGGCAGACCCAGTACTTC.

The chain combines TRBV29-1 with TRBJ1-2, with 12 positions matching TRBD1. The germline CDR1 and CDR2 sequences are SQVTM and ANQGSEA. V trimming: 5 bases; J trimming: 7 bases; junction bases outside the gene matches: 2. This CDR3 spans 12 amino acids. The CDR3, as DNA: TGCAGCGTTTGGGACAGGGGGCTTGGCTACACCTTC. It specifies CSVWDRGLGYTF.

The chain combines TRBV14 with TRBJ2-1; D is undetermined. Trimming removed 0 bases at V and 4 bases at J, with 4 bases between. The germline V gene has CDR1 SGHDN and CDR2 FVKESK. The CDR3 covers 13 residues. CDR3 DNA: TGTGCCAGCAGCCAAGATCAGTACAATGAGCAGTTCTTC. Protein: CASSQDQYNEQFF.

J is TRBJ1-1 and V is TRBV18; D gene ambiguous. The CDR3 length is 14 residues. From germline, CDR1 is KGHSH and CDR2 LQKENI. V dropped 2 bases and J dropped 3 bases, with 10 bases sitting between them. CDR3 sequence reads: CASSPVGLDTEAFF. CDR3 nucleotide sequence: TGTGCCAGCTCACCAGTAGGTCTGGACACTGAAGCTTTCTTT.

The gene calls are TRBV20-1 and TRBJ1-1, with D unresolved. The V end was cut by 3 bases, the J end by 11 bases, with 10 bases between. The CDR3 is 10 amino acids. Germline V gives CDR1 DFQATT, CDR2 SNEGSKA (reference sequence). CDR3 coding DNA: TGCAGTGCTAGGGGAGGTGTGGCTTTCTTT. This codes for CSARGGVAFF.

In this sample, this clonotype turned up a few times. The chain is built from TRBV7-8 and TRBJ2-7; D is perhaps TRBD1 or TRBD2 (5 bases each). Trimming cost V 8 bases and J 2 bases, with 10 bases left between them. Germline V gene lookup returns CDR1 SGHVS and CDR2 FQNEAQ. The CDR3 length is 12 residues. The CDR3 loop reads CASSEGTYEQYF. DNA of the CDR3: TGTGCCAGCTCCGAGGGGACCTACGAGCAGTACTTC. Drawing the rest from reference TRBV7-8 and TRBJ2-7, the complete variable domain is GAGVSQSPRYKVAKRGQDVALRCDPISGHVSLFWYQQALGQGPEFLTYFQNEAQLDKSGLPSDRFFAERPEGSVSTLKIQRTQQEDSAVYLCASSEGTYEQYFGPGTRLTVT.

Relative to its sample, this clonotype is medium-sized. V gene TRBV18 combines with J gene TRBJ2-7; 8 positions match TRBD1. V trimming: 2 bases; J trimming: 2 bases; junction bases outside the gene matches: 2. Germline CDR1 KGHSH, CDR2 LQKENI. The CDR3 is 14 amino acids. CDR3: CASSPDRGPYEQYF. Here the CDR3 DNA reads TGTGCCAGCTCACCAGACAGGGGACCCTACGAGCAGTACTTC.

The chain employs TRBV6-1 and TRBJ1-2; no clear D gene. V lost 0 bases to trimming and J lost 2 bases, with 13 bases between them. This CDR3 region has 16 residues. Germline loops: CDR1 MNHNS, CDR2 SASEGT. CDR3 sequence: CASSEARGSRNYGYTF. The CDR3 DNA is TGTGCCAGCAGTGAAGCCAGAGGGTCCCGCAACTATGGCTACACCTTC.

This clonotype was counted many times. The chain links TRBV3-1 to TRBJ1-4, with D maybe TRBD1 (6 bases). This CDR3 region has 17 residues. V lost 0 bases to trimming and J lost 5 bases, with 16 bases between them. Germline CDR1 LGHDT, CDR2 YNNKEL (reference sequence). The CDR3 sequence is CASSQDSEDRYNEKLFF. The CDR3 bases are TGTGCCAGCAGCCAAGATAGCGAGGACAGATACAATGAAAAACTGTTTTTT.

This chain connects TRBV6-2 or TRBV6-3 to TRBJ2-7; D gene unclear. The CDR3 length is 12 residues. The germline V gene has CDR1 MNHEY and CDR2 SVGEGT. Trimming removed 8 bases from V and 5 bases from J, with 13 bases in between. DNA for the CDR3: TGTGCCAGCCGACCCAGTGGCCACGAGCAGTACTTC. Its translation: CASRPSGHEQYF.

This clonotype was counted only a few times. The V and J genes are TRBV7-9 and TRBJ1-4; no clear D gene. The germline gives CDR1 SEHNR, CDR2 FQNEAQ (reference sequence). V was pared by 1 base and J by 0 bases, with 6 bases between. This CDR3 is built from 15 residues. CDR3 sequence reads: CASSLGKSTNEKLFF. CDR3 DNA sequence: TGTGCCAGCAGCTTAGGGAAGTCAACTAATGAAAAACTGTTTTTT. Full variable domain (remainder filled in from reference TRBV7-9 and TRBJ1-4): DTGVSQNPRHKITKRGQNVTFRCDPISEHNRLYWYRQTLGQGPEFLTYFQNEAQLEKSRLLSDRFSAERPKGSFSTLEIQRTEQGDSAMYLCASSLGKSTNEKLFFGSGTQLSVL.

This clonotype was found many times. The rearrangement uses TRBV29-1 and TRBJ2-5, with 8 bases identical to TRBD1. Germline loops: CDR1 SQVTM, CDR2 ANQGSEA. The CDR3 totals 12 residues. Unmatched junction bases numbered 6, after V lost 7 bases and J lost 5 bases. DNA for the CDR3: TGCAGCGCCAGGACAGGGCGGGAGACCCAGTACTTC. It specifies CSARTGRETQYF.